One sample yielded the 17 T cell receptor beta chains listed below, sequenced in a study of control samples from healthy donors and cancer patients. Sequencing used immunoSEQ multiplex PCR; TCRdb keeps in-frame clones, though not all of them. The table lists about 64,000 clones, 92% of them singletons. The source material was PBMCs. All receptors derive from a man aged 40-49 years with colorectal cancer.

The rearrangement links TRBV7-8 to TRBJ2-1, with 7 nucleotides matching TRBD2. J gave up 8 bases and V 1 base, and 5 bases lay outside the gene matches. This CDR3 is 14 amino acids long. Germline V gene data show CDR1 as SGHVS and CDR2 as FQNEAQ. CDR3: CASSLVLAAHEQFF. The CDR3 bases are TGTGCCAGCAGCTTAGTGCTAGCGGCCCATGAGCAGTTCTTC.

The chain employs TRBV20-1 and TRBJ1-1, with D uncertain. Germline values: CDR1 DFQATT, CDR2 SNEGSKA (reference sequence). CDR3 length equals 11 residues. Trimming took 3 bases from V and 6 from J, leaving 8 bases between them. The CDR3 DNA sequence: TGCAGTGCTAGGGATTGGTCTGAAGCTTTCTTT. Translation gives CSARDWSEAFF.

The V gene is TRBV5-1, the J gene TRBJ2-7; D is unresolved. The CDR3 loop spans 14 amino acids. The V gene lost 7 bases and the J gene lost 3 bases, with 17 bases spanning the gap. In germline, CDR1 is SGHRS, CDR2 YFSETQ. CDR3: CASGVIQAIYEQYF. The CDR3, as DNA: TGCGCCAGCGGGGTGATCCAGGCGATCTACGAGCAGTACTTC.

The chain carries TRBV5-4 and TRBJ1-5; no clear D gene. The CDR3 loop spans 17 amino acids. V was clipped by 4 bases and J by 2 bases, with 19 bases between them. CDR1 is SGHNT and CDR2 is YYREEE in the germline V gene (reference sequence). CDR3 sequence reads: CASSHNPGPGGNQPQHF. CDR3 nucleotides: TGTGCCAGCAGCCATAACCCGGGTCCAGGTGGCAATCAGCCCCAGCATTTT.

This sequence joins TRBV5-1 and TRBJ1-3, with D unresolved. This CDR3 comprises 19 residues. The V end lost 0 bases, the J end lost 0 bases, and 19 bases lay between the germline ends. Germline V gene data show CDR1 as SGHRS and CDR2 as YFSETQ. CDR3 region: CASSLVSGWGASSGNTIYF. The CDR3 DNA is TGCGCCAGCAGCTTGGTCTCAGGATGGGGAGCCTCCTCTGGAAACACCATATATTTT.

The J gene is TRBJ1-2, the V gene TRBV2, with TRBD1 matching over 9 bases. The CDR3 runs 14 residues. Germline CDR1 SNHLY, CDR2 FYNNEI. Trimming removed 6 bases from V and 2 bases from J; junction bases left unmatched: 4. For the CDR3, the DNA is TGTGCCAGCAGCGTCGGACAGGGGAACTATGGCTACACCTTC. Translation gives CASSVGQGNYGYTF.

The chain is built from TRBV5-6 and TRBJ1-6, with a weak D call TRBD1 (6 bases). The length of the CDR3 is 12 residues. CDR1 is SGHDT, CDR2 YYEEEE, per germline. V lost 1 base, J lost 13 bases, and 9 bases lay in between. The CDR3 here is CASSLRGKPLHF. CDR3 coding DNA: TGTGCCAGCAGCTTGAGGGGGAAGCCCCTCCACTTT.

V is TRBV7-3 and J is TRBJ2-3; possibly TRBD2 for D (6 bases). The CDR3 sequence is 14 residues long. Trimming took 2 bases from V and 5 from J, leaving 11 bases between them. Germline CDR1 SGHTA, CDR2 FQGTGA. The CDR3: CASSLLAGIDTQYF. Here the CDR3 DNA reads TGTGCCAGCAGCTTACTTGCGGGGATAGATACGCAGTATTTT.

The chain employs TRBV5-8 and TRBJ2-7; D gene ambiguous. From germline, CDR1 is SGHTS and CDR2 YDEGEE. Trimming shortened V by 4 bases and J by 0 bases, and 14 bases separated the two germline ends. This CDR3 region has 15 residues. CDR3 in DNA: TGTGCCAGCAGCCCCCTTAACCGGACCTCCTACGAGCAGTACTTC. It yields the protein CASSPLNRTSYEQYF.

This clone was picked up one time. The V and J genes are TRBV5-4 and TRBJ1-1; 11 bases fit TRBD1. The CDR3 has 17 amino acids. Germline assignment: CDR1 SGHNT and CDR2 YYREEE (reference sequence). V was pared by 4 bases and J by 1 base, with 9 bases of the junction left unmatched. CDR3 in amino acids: CASSTQDRGRANTEAFF. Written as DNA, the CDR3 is TGTGCCAGCAGCACCCAGGACAGGGGGCGGGCGAACACTGAAGCTTTCTTT.

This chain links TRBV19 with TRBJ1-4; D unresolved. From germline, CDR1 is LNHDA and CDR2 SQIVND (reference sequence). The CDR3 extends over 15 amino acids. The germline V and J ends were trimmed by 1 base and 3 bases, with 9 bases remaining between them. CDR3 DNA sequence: TGTGCCAGTAGTATAGGGGGAACCGCTAATGAAAAACTGTTTTTT. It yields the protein CASSIGGTANEKLFF.

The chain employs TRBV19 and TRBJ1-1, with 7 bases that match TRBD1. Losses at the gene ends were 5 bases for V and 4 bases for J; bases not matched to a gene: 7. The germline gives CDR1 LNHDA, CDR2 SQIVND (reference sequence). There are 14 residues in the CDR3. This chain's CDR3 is CASSGGTAPTEAFF. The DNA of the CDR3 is TGTGCCAGTAGTGGCGGGACAGCCCCCACTGAAGCTTTCTTT.

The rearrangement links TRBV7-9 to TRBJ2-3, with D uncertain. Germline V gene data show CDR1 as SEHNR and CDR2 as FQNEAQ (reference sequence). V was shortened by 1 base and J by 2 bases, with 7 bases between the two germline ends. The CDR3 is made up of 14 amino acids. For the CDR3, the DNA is TGTGCCAGCAGCTTAGGCCAGAACACAGATACGCAGTATTTT. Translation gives CASSLGQNTDTQYF.

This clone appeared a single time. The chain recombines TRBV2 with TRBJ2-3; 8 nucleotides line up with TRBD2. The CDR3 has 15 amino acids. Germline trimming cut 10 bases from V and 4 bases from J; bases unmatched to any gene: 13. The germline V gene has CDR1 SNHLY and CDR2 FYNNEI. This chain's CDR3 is CANRRTGGAADTQYF. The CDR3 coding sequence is TGTGCCAACAGGAGAACCGGGGGGGCGGCAGATACGCAGTATTTT. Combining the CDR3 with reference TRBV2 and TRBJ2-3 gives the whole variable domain EPEVTQTPSHQVTQMGQEVILRCVPISNHLYFYWYRQILGQKVEFLVSFYNNEISEKSEIFDDQFSVERPDGSNFTLKIRSTKLEDSAMYFCANRRTGGAADTQYFGPGTRLTVL.

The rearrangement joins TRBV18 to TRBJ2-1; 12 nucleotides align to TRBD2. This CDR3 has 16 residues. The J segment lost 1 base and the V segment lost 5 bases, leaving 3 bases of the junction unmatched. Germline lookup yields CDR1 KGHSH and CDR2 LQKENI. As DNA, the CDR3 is TGTGCCAGCTCAACGACTAGCGGGGGTTCCTACAATGAGCAGTTCTTC. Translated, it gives CASSTTSGGSYNEQFF.

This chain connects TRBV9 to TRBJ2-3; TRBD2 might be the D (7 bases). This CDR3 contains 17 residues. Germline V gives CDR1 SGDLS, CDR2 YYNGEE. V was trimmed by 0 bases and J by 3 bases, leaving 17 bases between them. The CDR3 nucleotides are TGTGCCAGCAGCGTAGGTGTTGGGGGGGGCTCAACAGATACGCAGTATTTT. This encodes CASSVGVGGGSTDTQYF.

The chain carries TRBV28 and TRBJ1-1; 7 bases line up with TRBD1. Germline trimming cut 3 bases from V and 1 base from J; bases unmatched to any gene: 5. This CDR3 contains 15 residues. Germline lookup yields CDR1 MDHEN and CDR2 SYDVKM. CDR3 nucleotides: TGTGCCAGCAGTTTGGGCAGGGGGGGGAACACTGAAGCTTTCTTT. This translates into CASSLGRGGNTEAFF.